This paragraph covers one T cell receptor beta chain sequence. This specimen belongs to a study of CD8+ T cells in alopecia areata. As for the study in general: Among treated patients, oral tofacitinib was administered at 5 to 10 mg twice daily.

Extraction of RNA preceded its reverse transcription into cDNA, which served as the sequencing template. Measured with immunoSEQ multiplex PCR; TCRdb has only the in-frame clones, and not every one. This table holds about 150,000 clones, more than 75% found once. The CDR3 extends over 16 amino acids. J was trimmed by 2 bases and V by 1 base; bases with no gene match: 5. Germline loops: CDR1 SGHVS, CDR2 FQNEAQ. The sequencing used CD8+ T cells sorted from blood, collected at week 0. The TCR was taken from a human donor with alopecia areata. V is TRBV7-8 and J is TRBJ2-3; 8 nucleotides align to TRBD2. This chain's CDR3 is CASSLERGPLTDTQYF. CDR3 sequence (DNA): TGTGCCAGCAGCTTAGAGCGGGGGCCTCTCACAGATACGCAGTATTTT.